The entry that follows covers one T cell receptor beta chain sequence. Cohort placement rested on clinical history that participants reported themselves. The recovered donors of Cohort 3 showed two negative PCRs, clearance, or symptom resolution. Germline CDR1 LNHDA, CDR2 SQIVND (reference sequence). V was cut by 9 bases and J by 4 bases, with 18 bases left in between. The length of the CDR3 is 14 residues. The data belong to a study of blood T cell repertoires in COVID-19. Study information: The United States, Italy and Spain provided the acute and convalescent COVID-19 samples.

Using immunoSEQ multiplex PCR, the repertoire was profiled, and TCRdb retains in-frame clones only, with some absent. Found here are under 300,000 clones, roughly nine tenths of them singletons; the top ten hold 2.4%. The sequenced sample was PBMCs or T cells enriched from blood (not recorded which). The rearrangement joins TRBV19 to TRBJ1-2, with D tentatively TRBD1 (5 bases). The clonotype originates from a woman aged 18-35 years who had recovered from COVID-19. The CDR3, as DNA: TGTGCCAGCCTCGGGGGAAGTAGCAGCTATGGCTACACCTTC. Translated: CASLGGSSSYGYTF.